These T cell receptor beta chains were read from a single sample in a study of CD8 T cells in Susac syndrome. One entry per CDR3 protein, called by TCRdb with MiXCR from the immunoSEQ multiplex PCR reads. This sample has approximately 150,000 distinct CDR3 sequences, with just over 90% found just once. The sequencing input was CD4+ T cells from PBMCs. The source is a human donor in good health. Each CDR3 is given with its conserved first and last residue.

CDR3: CASSLVSGSSYNEQFF
V: TRBV5-1

CDR3: CASSLERNQETQYF
V: TRBV5-1

CDR3: CASSFSDSSYNEQFF
V: TRBV7-3

CDR3: CASTPVGNQPQHF
V: TRBV7-8

CDR3: CASSWEPRTEAFF
V: TRBV5-4

CDR3: CASSPGTGAISYEQYF
V: TRBV18

CDR3: CASSLGRVLETQYF
V: TRBV5-1

CDR3: CASLGLAGVQEQYF
V: TRBV2

CDR3: CASHNRGRTGNTIYF
V: TRBV19

CDR3: CASSLFGSSNEKLFF
V: TRBV28

CDR3: CASRKGQFSSYEQYF
V: TRBV6-1

CDR3: CASSDGLDFTNEQFF
V: TRBV25-1

CDR3: CASSLDVATSSYNEQFF
V: TRBV5-1

CDR3: CASSSTRRGSYNEQFF
V: TRBV27

CDR3: CASSLRSETQYF
V: TRBV11-2

CDR3: CASSAPGEVEQYF
V: TRBV28

CDR3: CATSRDKGYEQYF
V: TRBV15

CDR3: CAWSPQGYEQYF
V: TRBV30

CDR3: CASSQGTYSLSPLHF
V: TRBV4-1

CDR3: CASTHRVLGRDTQYF
V: TRBV6-6

CDR3: CASRGTGEKLFF
V: TRBV2

CDR3: CASSPGQTPETQYF
V: TRBV10-1

CDR3: CAGQDTHRNTGELFF
V: TRBV6-1

CDR3: CASSYSGVTLTYGYTF
V: TRBV6-5

CDR3: CASSYSNGNTEAFF
V: TRBV6-6

CDR3: CASSSDGVYEQYF
V: TRBV18

CDR3: CASSYSKGPDGRNYNEQFF
V: TRBV6-2/TRBV6-3

CDR3: CASSVTEGEQFF
V: TRBV7-3

CDR3: CASSYSGRSQYF
V: TRBV6-2/TRBV6-3

CDR3: CASSPARSIYGYTF
V: TRBV7-8

CDR3: CASSLLAGGTEQFF
V: TRBV5-1

CDR3: CASSVDRVDSPLHF
V: TRBV9

CDR3: CASSTDGAVANTIYF
V: TRBV9

CDR3: CATSRGTSYEQYF
V: TRBV15

CDR3: CASSGTINQPQHF
V: TRBV19

CDR3: CASSPGTSGGGFSEQYF
V: TRBV18

CDR3: CASKLDGGNQPQHF
V: TRBV5-1

CDR3: CASIGLAGVNTGELFF
V: TRBV19

CDR3: CATGDRRTYYGYTF
V: TRBV12-3/TRBV12-4

CDR3: CSATSGRGTGELFF
V: TRBV20-1

CDR3: CATSEEREARADTQYF
V: TRBV24-1

CDR3: CASSPSAVLETQYF
V: TRBV18

CDR3: CASSYTGGLGTEAFF
V: TRBV12-3/TRBV12-4

CDR3: CASSFGPGATYGYTF
V: TRBV6-5

CDR3: CASSVGLQETQYF
V: TRBV28